One and the same sample provided the 4 T cell receptor beta chains below, sequenced in a study of T-cell reconstitution after alpha-beta-depleted transplantation in children. Unique molecular identifiers were used in preparing the TCRbeta library. TCRdb processed the PCR reads anew with MiXCR; each CDR3 protein has one entry. This sample has more than 400,000 distinct CDR3 sequences, with around 10% found just once. The specimen comprised PBMCs, mostly from graft donor cells, sampled 180 days after TCRalphabeta/CD19-depleted stem cell transplant. All receptors come from a female patient under 10 years old who had a stem cell transplant for aplastic anemia, so the T cells may come from the graft donor.

The rearrangement uses TRBV3-1 and TRBJ2-1, with TRBD2 identical over 9 bases. CDR1 LGHDT and CDR2 YNNKEL come from the germline V gene (reference sequence). The CDR3 is 15 residues long. The ends lost 5 bases at V and 8 bases at J; junction bases unmatched: 10. The CDR3 reads CASSVGSGRADEQFF. For the CDR3, the DNA is TGTGCCAGCAGCGTAGGTAGCGGGAGAGCCGATGAGCAGTTCTTC.

This chain joins TRBV18 and TRBJ2-5, with D perhaps matching TRBD1 (6 bases). This CDR3 comprises 15 residues. Looked up from germline, CDR1 is KGHSH and CDR2 is LQKENI. Trimming removed 3 bases from V and 5 bases from J, with 16 bases in between. The chain's CDR3 is CASSPSGQDPETQYF. The CDR3 DNA reads as TGTGCCAGCTCACCCTCGGGACAAGATCCCGAGACCCAGTACTTC.

This chain links TRBV28 with TRBJ1-5, with 9 bases aligning to TRBD1. Looked up from germline, CDR1 is MDHEN and CDR2 is SYDVKM. CDR3 length: 16 amino acids. V trimming: 5 bases; J trimming: 2 bases; junction bases outside the gene matches: 7. CDR3 residues: CASSPRTGVGNQPQHF. The CDR3 nucleotides read TGTGCCAGCAGTCCAAGGACAGGGGTGGGCAATCAGCCCCAGCATTTT.

Ten or more counts support this clonotype. V and J are TRBV29-1 and TRBJ2-5; D ambiguous. The CDR3 sequence is 10 residues long. The germline V and J ends were trimmed by 2 bases and 5 bases, with 3 bases remaining between them. CDR1 and CDR2 (germline): SQVTM, ANQGSEA. CDR3 region: CSVETETQYF. The CDR3 bases are TGCAGCGTTGAAACCGAGACCCAGTACTTC.